The present entry profiles one TCR beta chain with its context. This entry is derived from a study of blood T cell repertoires in COVID-19. The protocol was immunoSEQ multiplex PCR, while the TCRdb copy is restricted to in-frame clones and leaves out a portion. The data contain approximately 410,000 clones, roughly 90% of them singletons. This receptor was identified in a woman aged 25-40 years with active or convalescent COVID-19. The source material was peripheral blood.

CDR3 region: CASGRGSNQPQHF. In nucleotides, the CDR3 is TGTGCCAGCGGCCGGGGTAGCAATCAGCCCCAGCATTTT. The chain uses TRBV27 and TRBJ1-5, with D unresolved. Germline loops: CDR1 MNHEY, CDR2 SMNVEV (reference sequence). The CDR3 loop spans 13 amino acids. V lost 8 bases to trimming and J lost 0 bases, with 8 bases between them.